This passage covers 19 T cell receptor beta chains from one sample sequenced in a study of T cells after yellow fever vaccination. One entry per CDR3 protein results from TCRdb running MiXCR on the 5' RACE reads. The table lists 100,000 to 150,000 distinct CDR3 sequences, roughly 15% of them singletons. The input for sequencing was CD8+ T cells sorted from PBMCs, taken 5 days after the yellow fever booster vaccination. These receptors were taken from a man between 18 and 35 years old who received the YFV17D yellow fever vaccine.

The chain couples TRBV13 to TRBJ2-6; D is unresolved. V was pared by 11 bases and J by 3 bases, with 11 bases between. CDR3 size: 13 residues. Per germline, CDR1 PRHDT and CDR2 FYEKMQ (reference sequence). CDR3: CAGPSVGANVLTF. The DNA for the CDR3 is TGTGCCGGCCCGAGCGTTGGGGCCAACGTCCTGACTTTC.

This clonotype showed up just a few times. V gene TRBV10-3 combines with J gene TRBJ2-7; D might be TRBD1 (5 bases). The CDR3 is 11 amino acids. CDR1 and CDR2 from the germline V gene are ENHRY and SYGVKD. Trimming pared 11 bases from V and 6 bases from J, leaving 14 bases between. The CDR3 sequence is CASRVGVEQYF. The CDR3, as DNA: TGTGCCTCCCGGGTAGGGGTCGAGCAGTACTTC.

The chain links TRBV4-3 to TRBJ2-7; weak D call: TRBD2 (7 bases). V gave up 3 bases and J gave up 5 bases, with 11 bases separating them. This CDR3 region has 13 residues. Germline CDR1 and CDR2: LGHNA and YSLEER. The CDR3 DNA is TGCGCCAGCAGCCACACAGGGAGGGACGAGCAGTACGTC. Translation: CASSHTGRDEQYV.

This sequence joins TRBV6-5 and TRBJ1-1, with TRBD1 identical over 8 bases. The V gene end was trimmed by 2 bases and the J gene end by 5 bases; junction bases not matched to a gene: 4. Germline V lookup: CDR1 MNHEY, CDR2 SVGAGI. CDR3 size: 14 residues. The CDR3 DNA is TGTGCCAGCAGTTACGACCGACAGGGGACTGAAGCTTTCTTT. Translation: CASSYDRQGTEAFF.

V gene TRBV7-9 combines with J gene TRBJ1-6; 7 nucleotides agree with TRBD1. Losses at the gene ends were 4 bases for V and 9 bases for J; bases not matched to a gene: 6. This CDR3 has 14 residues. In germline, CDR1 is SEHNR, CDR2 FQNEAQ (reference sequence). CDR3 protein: CASSSTGETSPLHF. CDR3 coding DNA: TGTGCCAGCAGCTCCACAGGGGAGACTTCACCCCTCCACTTT. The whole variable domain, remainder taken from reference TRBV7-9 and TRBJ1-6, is DTGVSQNPRHKITKRGQNVTFRCDPISEHNRLYWYRQTLGQGPEFLTYFQNEAQLEKSRLLSDRFSAERPKGSFSTLEIQRTEQGDSAMYLCASSSTGETSPLHFGNGTRLTVT.

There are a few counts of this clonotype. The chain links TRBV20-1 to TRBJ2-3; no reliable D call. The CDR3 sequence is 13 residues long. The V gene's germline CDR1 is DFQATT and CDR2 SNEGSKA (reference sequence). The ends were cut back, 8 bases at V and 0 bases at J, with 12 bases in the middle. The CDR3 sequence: CSPRVPSTDTQYF. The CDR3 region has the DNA TGCAGTCCCCGGGTACCGAGCACAGATACGCAGTATTTT.

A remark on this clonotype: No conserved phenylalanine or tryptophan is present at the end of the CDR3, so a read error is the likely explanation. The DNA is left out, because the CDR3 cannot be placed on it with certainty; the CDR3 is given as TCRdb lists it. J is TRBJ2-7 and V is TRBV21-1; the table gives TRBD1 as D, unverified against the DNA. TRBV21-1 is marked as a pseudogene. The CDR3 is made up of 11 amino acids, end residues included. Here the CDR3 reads CASSRRTGYRS.

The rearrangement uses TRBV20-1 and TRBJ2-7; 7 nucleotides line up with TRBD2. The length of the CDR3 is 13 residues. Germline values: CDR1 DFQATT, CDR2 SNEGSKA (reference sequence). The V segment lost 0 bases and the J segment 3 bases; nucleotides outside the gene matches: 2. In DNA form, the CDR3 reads TGCAGTGCTAGAGAACGGACTAGCTACGAGCAGTACGTC. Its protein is CSARERTSYEQYV.

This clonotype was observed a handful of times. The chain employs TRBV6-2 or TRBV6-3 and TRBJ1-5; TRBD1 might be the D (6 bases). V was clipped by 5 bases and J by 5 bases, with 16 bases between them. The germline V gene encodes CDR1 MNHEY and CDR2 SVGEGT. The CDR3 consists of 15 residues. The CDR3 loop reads CASSGRDNFYQPQHF. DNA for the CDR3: TGTGCCAGCAGTGGGAGGGACAACTTCTATCAGCCCCAGCATTTT.

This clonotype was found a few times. The CDR3 DNA follows: TGCGCCAGCAGCCAAGGGGGTGGCGGGGGGGCCTCGGCGTCAGATACGCAGTATTTT. Protein product: CASSQGGGGGASASDTQYF. The rearrangement links TRBV4-1 to TRBJ2-3, with 9 bases identical to TRBD2. CDR1 MGHRA and CDR2 YSYEKL come from the germline V gene. V gave up 1 base and J gave up 4 bases; unmatched junction bases: 15. The CDR3 consists of 19 residues.

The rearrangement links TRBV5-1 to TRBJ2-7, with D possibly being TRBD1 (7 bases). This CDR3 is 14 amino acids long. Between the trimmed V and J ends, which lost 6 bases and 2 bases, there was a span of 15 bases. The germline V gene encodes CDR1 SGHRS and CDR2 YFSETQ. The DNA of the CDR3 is TGCGCCAGCACTCGCAGGGGGGCCCCCTACGAGCAGTACTTC. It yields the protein CASTRRGAPYEQYF.

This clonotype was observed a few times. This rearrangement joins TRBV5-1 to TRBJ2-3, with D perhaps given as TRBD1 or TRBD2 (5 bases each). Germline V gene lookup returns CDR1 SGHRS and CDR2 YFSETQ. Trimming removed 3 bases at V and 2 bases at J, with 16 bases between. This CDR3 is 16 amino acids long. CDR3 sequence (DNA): TGCGCCAGCAGCTCGATGAGGGACGGCCTCACAGATACGCAGTATTTT. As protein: CASSSMRDGLTDTQYF.

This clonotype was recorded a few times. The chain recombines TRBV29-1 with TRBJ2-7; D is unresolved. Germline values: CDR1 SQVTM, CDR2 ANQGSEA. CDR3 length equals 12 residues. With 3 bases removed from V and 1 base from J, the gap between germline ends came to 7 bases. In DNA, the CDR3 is TGCAGCGTTGAGGTCGGTTCCTACGAGCAGTACTTC. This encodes CSVEVGSYEQYF.

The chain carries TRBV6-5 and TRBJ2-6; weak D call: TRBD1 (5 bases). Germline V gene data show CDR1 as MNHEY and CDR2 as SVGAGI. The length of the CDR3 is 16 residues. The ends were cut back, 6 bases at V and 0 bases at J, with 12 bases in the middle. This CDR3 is CASSPTGHSGANVLTF. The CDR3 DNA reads TGTGCCAGCAGCCCTACAGGACACTCTGGGGCCAACGTCCTGACTTTC.

The CDR3: CASSYGISGDEQYF. CDR3 coding DNA: TGTGCCAGCAGTTATGGTATTAGCGGGGACGAGCAGTACTTC. V and J are TRBV6-5 and TRBJ2-7; 8 nucleotides line up with TRBD2. The CDR3 is 14 residues long. The trim removed 3 bases at V and 5 bases at J, leaving 6 bases unmatched. Germline lookup yields CDR1 MNHEY and CDR2 SVGAGI.

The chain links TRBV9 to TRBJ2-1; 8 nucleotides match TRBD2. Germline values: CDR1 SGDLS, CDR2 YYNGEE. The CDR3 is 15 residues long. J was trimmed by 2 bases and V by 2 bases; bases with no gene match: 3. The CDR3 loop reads CASSVRGATYNEQFF. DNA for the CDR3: TGTGCCAGCAGCGTGCGGGGGGCCACCTACAATGAGCAGTTCTTC.

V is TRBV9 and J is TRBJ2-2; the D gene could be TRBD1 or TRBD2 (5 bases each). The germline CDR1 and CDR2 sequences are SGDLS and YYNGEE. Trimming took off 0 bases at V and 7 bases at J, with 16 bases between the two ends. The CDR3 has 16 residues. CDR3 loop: CASSVGPYEGNGELFF. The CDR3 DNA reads TGTGCCAGCAGCGTAGGCCCCTATGAGGGGAACGGGGAGCTGTTTTTT.

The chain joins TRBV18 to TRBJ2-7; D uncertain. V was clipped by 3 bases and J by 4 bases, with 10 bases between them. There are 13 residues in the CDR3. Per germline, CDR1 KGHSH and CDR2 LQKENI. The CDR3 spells CASSPVGPYEQYV. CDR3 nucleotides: TGTGCCAGCTCACCGGTCGGACCATACGAGCAGTACGTC.

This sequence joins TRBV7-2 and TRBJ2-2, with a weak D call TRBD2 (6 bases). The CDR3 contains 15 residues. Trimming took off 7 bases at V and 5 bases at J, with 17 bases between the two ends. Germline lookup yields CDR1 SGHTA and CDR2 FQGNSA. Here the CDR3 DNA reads TGTGCCAGCACCACGGGGACTTTGAATACCGGGGAGCTGTTTTTT. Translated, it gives CASTTGTLNTGELFF.